Below, 26 T cell receptor beta chains from the same sample are listed, as sequenced in a study of shared clonotypes between healthy human individuals. Sequencing used immunoSEQ multiplex PCR; TCRdb keeps in-frame clones, though not all of them. The sample lists 450,000 to 550,000 clones, more than 65% occurring once. The sequencing sample was made of PBMCs. These receptors came from a woman in her thirties or forties in good health. Some clones in this sample may be carry-over from other donors' samples.

CDR3 in amino acids: CASSYSIQGGTEAFF. In DNA, the CDR3 is TGTGCCAGCAGTTACTCGATACAGGGTGGCACTGAAGCTTTCTTT. The chain uses TRBV6-5 and TRBJ1-1; D possibly corresponds to TRBD1 (6 bases). Germline loops: CDR1 MNHEY, CDR2 SVGAGI. This CDR3 is 15 amino acids long. V was clipped by 0 bases and J by 4 bases, with 12 bases between them.

This clone is termed medium-sized. The rearrangement uses TRBV4-1 and TRBJ2-2; D gene unclear. CDR3 length equals 17 residues. The germline gives CDR1 MGHRA, CDR2 YSYEKL. The V gene lost 0 bases and the J gene lost 4 bases, with 15 bases spanning the gap. The CDR3 DNA reads as TGCGCCAGCAGCCAAGAGGTTCGGGTCGGGTTCACCGGGGAGCTGTTTTTT. Translating gives CASSQEVRVGFTGELFF.

Here the CDR3 reads CASSDFGLAGVEQYF. In nucleotides, the CDR3 is TGTGCCAGCAGTGATTTTGGTCTAGCGGGAGTCGAGCAGTACTTC. The chain is built from TRBV6-1 and TRBJ2-7; 10 bases are a match to TRBD2. Germline V lookup: CDR1 MNHNS, CDR2 SASEGT. J was trimmed by 6 bases and V by 3 bases; bases with no gene match: 8. The CDR3 is 15 amino acids.

This clone was recorded at least ten times. J is TRBJ2-5 and V is TRBV11-1; D is tentatively TRBD1 or TRBD2 (6 bases each). The germline V gene encodes CDR1 SGHAT and CDR2 FQDESV (reference sequence). The length of the CDR3 is 15 residues. V lost 1 base to trimming and J lost 1 base, with 10 bases between them. In nucleotides, the CDR3 is TGTGCCAGCAGCTTAGGCCCGGGGGCCCAAGAGACCCAGTACTTC. Its translation: CASSLGPGAQETQYF.

The V gene is TRBV15, the J gene TRBJ1-5; D unresolved. The germline V gene encodes CDR1 LNHNV and CDR2 YYDKDF (reference sequence). Trimming cost V 1 base and J 9 bases, with 7 bases left between them. The CDR3 runs 12 residues. CDR3 sequence reads: CATSRGGPPQHF. CDR3 sequence (DNA): TGTGCCACCAGCAGAGGTGGGCCGCCCCAGCATTTT. Looking up the rest from reference TRBV15 and TRBJ1-5 gives the full variable domain: DAMVIQNPRYQVTQFGKPVTLSCSQTLNHNVMYWYQQKSSQAPKLLFHYYDKDFNNEADTPDNFQSRRPNTSFCFLDIRSPGLGDTAMYLCATSRGGPPQHFGDGTRLSIL.

Concerning this clone itself: The same CDR3 also results from other DNA sequences found in this sample. V is TRBV4-2 and J is TRBJ2-1; D not certain. CDR1 is LGHNA and CDR2 is YNFKEQ in the germline V gene. Trimming removed 0 bases at V and 8 bases at J, with 8 bases between. There are 13 residues in the CDR3. The CDR3 is CASSQDLGYEQFF. CDR3 nucleotides: TGTGCCAGCAGCCAAGATCTGGGTTATGAGCAGTTCTTC.

This chain joins TRBV7-8 and TRBJ1-4, with D uncertain. The V and J ends lost 8 bases and 4 bases respectively, with 17 bases between them. CDR1 is SGHVS, CDR2 FQNEAQ, per germline. This CDR3 has 15 amino acids. The CDR3 coding sequence is TGTGCCAGCGGCCTTTCCTCCACCTATAATGAAAAACTGTTTTTT. Translation: CASGLSSTYNEKLFF.

The rearrangement links TRBV28 to TRBJ1-4, with D maybe TRBD1 (5 bases). Germline CDR1 is MDHEN and CDR2 is SYDVKM. Trimming took off 5 bases at V and 0 bases at J, with 10 bases between the two ends. This CDR3 spans 15 amino acids. For the CDR3, the DNA is TGTGCCAGCAGTGCCGGGGGTGCAACTAATGAAAAACTGTTTTTT. As protein: CASSAGGATNEKLFF.

This clone was seen more than once but under ten times. This sequence joins TRBV28 and TRBJ1-2; the D is unclear. Trimming removed 7 bases from V and 8 bases from J, with 20 bases in between. From germline, CDR1 is MDHEN and CDR2 SYDVKM. The CDR3 spans 14 residues. As DNA, the CDR3 is TGTGCCAGCACCCGGACGAACGGAGGGTTAGGCTACACCTTC. Encoded protein: CASTRTNGGLGYTF.

The chain links TRBV11-2 to TRBJ2-5; 13 bases agree with TRBD2. This CDR3 is built from 17 residues. CDR1 and CDR2 from the germline V gene are SGHAT and FQNNGV. The V gene end was trimmed by 2 bases and the J gene end by 5 bases; junction bases not matched to a gene: 8. This CDR3 reads CASSLSTSGRARETQYF. In nucleotides, the CDR3 is TGTGCCAGCAGCTTATCTACTAGCGGGAGGGCCCGGGAGACCCAGTACTTC.

This clone was seen once. The chain couples TRBV30 to TRBJ2-2, with no clear D. CDR1 and CDR2 from the germline V gene are GTSNPN and SVGIG (reference sequence). This CDR3 comprises 13 residues. Trimming left V 4 bases short and J 5 bases short, with 11 bases between. CDR3 sequence (DNA): TGTGCCTGGATGCCGCGCGAGACCGGGGAGCTGTTTTTT. Translated, it gives CAWMPRETGELFF.

V usage is TRBV11-1 and J usage is TRBJ2-7, with TRBD1 matching 9 bases. Losses at the gene ends were 6 bases for V and 4 bases for J; bases not matched to a gene: 4. The CDR3 sequence is 13 residues long. Germline loops: CDR1 SGHAT, CDR2 FQDESV (reference sequence). The CDR3 nucleotides are TGTGCCAGCAGTCCCGGGACAGGGTACGAGCAGTACTTC. Protein: CASSPGTGYEQYF.

The rearrangement uses TRBV6-1 and TRBJ2-3; possibly TRBD1 for D (6 bases). Trimming removed 3 bases at V and 5 bases at J, with 21 bases between. CDR3 length: 17 residues. Germline values: CDR1 MNHNS, CDR2 SASEGT. In DNA, the CDR3 is TGTGCCAGCAGTGAGTCCCCCCCAGGGGCCGACTTAGATACGCAGTATTTT. It specifies CASSESPPGADLDTQYF.

This rearrangement joins TRBV7-2 to TRBJ1-4; D may be TRBD1 (6 bases). The V gene's germline CDR1 is SGHTA and CDR2 FQGNSA. V was trimmed by 1 base and J by 1 base, leaving 13 bases between them. CDR3 length: 17 amino acids. Written as DNA, the CDR3 is TGTGCCAGCAGCTTAGGGGTGACAGGAATAACTAATGAAAAACTGTTTTTT. The encoded protein is CASSLGVTGITNEKLFF.

The V call is TRBV6-6, the J call TRBJ2-3; D perhaps matches TRBD2 (6 bases). The V end was cut by 0 bases, the J end by 6 bases, with 16 bases between. The CDR3 is 16 amino acids. Germline V gene data show CDR1 as MNHNY and CDR2 as SVGAGI (reference sequence). The CDR3 spells CASSYSGVTGVDTQYF. CDR3 DNA sequence: TGTGCCAGCAGTTACTCGGGAGTAACGGGAGTCGATACGCAGTATTTT.

This chain connects TRBV11-2 to TRBJ2-1; TRBD2 matches at 7 bases. This CDR3 is 15 amino acids long. CDR1 is SGHAT, CDR2 FQNNGV, per germline. Losses at the gene ends were 3 bases for V and 7 bases for J; bases not matched to a gene: 9. The CDR3 DNA follows: TGTGCCAGCAGCTTTAGCGGGTGGATCCTAAATGAGCAGTTCTTC. This codes for CASSFSGWILNEQFF.

As regards this clone: A far more abundant clone sits one base away, making this likely a read error. This chain uses TRBV7-6 with TRBJ1-4, with 7 bases aligning to TRBD1. Per germline, CDR1 SGHVS and CDR2 FNYEAQ. The CDR3 is 14 amino acids. The CDR3 coding sequence is TGTACCAGCAGCTTAAGGGGGCCTAATGAAAAACTGTTTTTT. This encodes CTSSLRGPNEKLFF.

The V and J genes are TRBV11-2 and TRBJ2-4; possibly TRBD2 for D (6 bases). Germline CDR1 and CDR2: SGHAT and FQNNGV. The CDR3 length is 14 residues. Between the trimmed V and J ends, which lost 1 base and 4 bases, there was a span of 8 bases. CDR3 DNA: TGTGCCAGCAGCTTAGTGGGGGGAAAAAACATTCAGTACTTC. Protein product: CASSLVGGKNIQYF.

The rearrangement links TRBV27 to TRBJ2-7; D unclear. V was shortened by 6 bases and J by 0 bases, with 15 bases between the two germline ends. The CDR3 runs 15 residues. CDR1 MNHEY and CDR2 SMNVEV come from the germline V gene (reference sequence). CDR3 protein: CASRKTLGPSYEQYF. CDR3 nucleotides: TGTGCCAGCAGAAAGACTCTCGGCCCCTCCTACGAGCAGTACTTC.

This clone has only a few counts. The CDR3: CASSGYSPEAFF. The DNA for the CDR3 is TGTGCCAGCAGCGGCTACTCTCCTGAAGCTTTCTTT. This chain connects TRBV9 to TRBJ1-1; unclear D gene. The CDR3 loop spans 12 amino acids. V shed 3 bases and J shed 6 bases, with 9 bases lying between them. The germline gives CDR1 SGDLS, CDR2 YYNGEE.

The rearrangement links TRBV4-2 to TRBJ2-1; D tentatively reads TRBD1 or TRBD2 (5 bases each). The CDR3 spans 17 residues. CDR1 is LGHNA and CDR2 is YNFKEQ in the germline V gene. V was clipped by 1 base and J by 7 bases, with 20 bases between them. CDR3 sequence: CASSQVVGEFSANEQFF. The CDR3 nucleotides are TGTGCCAGCAGCCAAGTGGTGGGGGAGTTTTCGGCTAATGAGCAGTTCTTC.

The rearrangement joins TRBV29-1 to TRBJ2-5, with D uncertain. This CDR3 comprises 12 residues. The germline V and J ends were trimmed by 5 bases and 4 bases, with 11 bases remaining between them. Germline CDR1 SQVTM, CDR2 ANQGSEA. Here the CDR3 DNA reads TGCAGCGTTCTACTATCGGTAGAGACCCAGTACTTC. It yields the protein CSVLLSVETQYF.

This chain joins TRBV11-1 and TRBJ1-1; no firm D call. Germline-derived CDR1 and CDR2 are SGHAT and FQDESV (reference sequence). V lost 2 bases to trimming and J lost 0 bases, with 13 bases between them. CDR3 length equals 16 residues. This chain's CDR3 is CASSLFGRHLNTEAFF. The CDR3 region has the DNA TGTGCCAGCAGCTTATTTGGCCGACATCTGAACACTGAAGCTTTCTTT.

The V and J genes are TRBV6-6 and TRBJ1-2, with D possibly matching TRBD1 (5 bases). This CDR3 has 14 residues. Germline CDR1 MNHNY, CDR2 SVGAGI (reference sequence). Trimming removed 4 bases from V and 10 bases from J, with 19 bases in between. CDR3 sequence (DNA): TGTGCCAGCAGTTCCACCGAACGGGGGAGCGACTACACCTTC. Translated: CASSSTERGSDYTF.

This clone was recorded only once. The chain joins TRBV7-9 to TRBJ2-1, with TRBD2 matching 7 bases. The CDR3 has 16 residues. Germline CDR1 reads SEHNR; CDR2 reads FQNEAQ (reference sequence). Trimming removed 5 bases from V and 3 bases from J; junction bases left unmatched: 10. CDR3 loop: CASSPIAGLFYNEQFF. CDR3 DNA: TGTGCCAGCAGCCCCATAGCGGGTCTTTTCTACAATGAGCAGTTCTTC.

This chain links TRBV15 with TRBJ2-1, with a possible D match to TRBD1 (5 bases). CDR1 and CDR2 from the germline V gene are LNHNV and YYDKDF (reference sequence). The length of the CDR3 is 15 residues. V lost 0 bases and J lost 1, with 7 bases in between. The CDR3 loop is CATSRDAGSYNEQFF. The CDR3 coding sequence is TGTGCCACCAGCAGAGATGCAGGGTCCTACAATGAGCAGTTCTTC. Based on the CDR3 plus reference TRBV15 and TRBJ2-1, the full variable domain is DAMVIQNPRYQVTQFGKPVTLSCSQTLNHNVMYWYQQKSSQAPKLLFHYYDKDFNNEADTPDNFQSRRPNTSFCFLDIRSPGLGDTAMYLCATSRDAGSYNEQFFGPGTRLTVL.